This T cell receptor (beta chain) came from a study of identical twins. This CDR3 has 14 amino acids. The germline V gene encodes CDR1 SGHRS and CDR2 YFSETQ. The V and J ends lost 1 base and 2 bases respectively, with 6 bases between them. One entry per CDR3 protein, called by TCRdb with MiXCR from the 5' RACE reads. The sample lists 280,000 or so distinct CDR3 sequences, 8% to 9% occurring once. These sequences were also reported in another study, on yellow fever vaccine responses in identical twins.

This chain connects TRBV5-1 to TRBJ1-4, with D unclear. This TCR came from a woman between 18 and 29 years old in good health. Input material: memory (CD45RO+) T cells sorted from blood. In DNA form, the CDR3 reads TGCGCCAGCAGCTTGATGGGGACTAATGAAAAACTGTTTTTT. It codes for CASSLMGTNEKLFF.